This TCR beta chain was recorded in a study of Ad26.COV2.S vaccination and SARS-CoV-2 variants. Study in general: Ad26.COV2.S given intramuscularly, once or twice 56 days apart. Study-wide findings and caveats: Reportedly, after vaccination the spike-specific CD8+ and CD4+ T cell responses displayed substantial breadth. Similar non-spike TCR breadth was observed in recipients of vaccine and of placebo. Ad26.COV2.S recipients had broader spike-specific TCRs (P = 0.0014).

Treatment defined: roughly 18 received Ad26.COV2.S at low or high dose, single or two shots; roughly five received placebo; per-sample allocation not given. The samples date from day 63 after the first vaccine or placebo injection. The germline gives CDR1 LGHDT, CDR2 YNNKEL (reference sequence). There are 15 residues in the CDR3. V dropped 0 bases and J dropped 7 bases, with 15 bases sitting between them. The protocol was immunoSEQ multiplex PCR, while the TCRdb copy is restricted to in-frame clones and leaves out a portion. The repertoire has 350,000 to 450,000 clones, under 90% of them found once; the top ten carry about 8%. As regards this clone: The antigen remains unidentified.

This receptor was obtained from a person aged 18-60 years who received the Ad26.COV2.S COVID-19 vaccine or a placebo. This chain joins TRBV3-1 (or the pseudogene TRBV3-2) and TRBJ2-5; a weak D match, TRBD2 (7 bases). The input for sequencing was peripheral blood, taken in a trial of Ad26.COV2.S vaccine versus placebo. This chain's CDR3 is CASSQEGWGGGTQYF. Here the CDR3 DNA reads TGTGCCAGCAGCCAAGAGGGCTGGGGAGGGGGGACCCAGTACTTC.